A single sample gave rise to the 9 T cell receptor beta chains below, sequenced in a study of blood T cell repertoires in COVID-19. Produced via immunoSEQ multiplex PCR; TCRdb's table is partial and in-frame only. Here the sample spans approximately 200,000 clones, 80% to 85% being singletons. Specimen: PBMCs or T cells enriched from blood (not recorded which). The receptors were gathered from a man aged 40-50 years who had recovered from COVID-19.

The chain links TRBV6-5 to TRBJ2-1, with TRBD2 matching over 12 bases. The CDR3 length is 16 residues. After removal of 4 bases from V and 8 bases from J, the junction contained 9 bases not matched to a gene. The V gene's germline CDR1 is MNHEY and CDR2 SVGAGI. CDR3 region: CASSSLAGGPIDEQFF. The DNA for the CDR3 is TGTGCCAGCAGTTCCCTAGCGGGGGGGCCCATCGATGAGCAGTTCTTC.

V gene TRBV19 combines with J gene TRBJ1-1; D gene ambiguous. V lost 7 bases and J 8 bases, leaving 11 bases between the germline ends. Germline CDR1 reads LNHDA; CDR2 reads SQIVND (reference sequence). The CDR3 length is 11 residues. The CDR3 DNA is TGTGCCAGTATGGCCCTGAGGGAAGCTTTCTTT. Its protein product is CASMALREAFF.

The chain couples TRBV4-1 to TRBJ2-3; TRBD2 matches at 12 bases. V gave up 1 base and J gave up 1 base; unmatched junction bases: 0. This CDR3 has 16 residues. CDR1 MGHRA and CDR2 YSYEKL come from the germline V gene. CDR3 coding DNA: TGCGCCAGCAGCCAAGGACTAGCGGGGGGCACAGATACGCAGTATTTT. Translated: CASSQGLAGGTDTQYF.

As DNA, the CDR3 is TGTGCCAGCAGCTCCCTTAGCGGGGGATGGACCGGGGAGCTGTTTTTT. It translates to CASSSLSGGWTGELFF. The chain joins TRBV7-9 to TRBJ2-2; 9 bases agree with TRBD2. Unmatched junction bases numbered 8, after V lost 4 bases and J lost 5 bases. Per germline, CDR1 SEHNR and CDR2 FQNEAQ (reference sequence). CDR3 size: 16 residues. Looking up the rest from reference TRBV7-9 and TRBJ2-2 gives the full variable domain: DTGVSQNPRHKITKRGQNVTFRCDPISEHNRLYWYRQTLGQGPEFLTYFQNEAQLEKSRLLSDRFSAERPKGSFSTLEIQRTEQGDSAMYLCASSSLSGGWTGELFFGEGSRLTVL.

This clone was seen repeatedly, ten times or more. This sequence joins TRBV2 and TRBJ2-7; a weak D match, TRBD2 (6 bases). Germline V gene lookup returns CDR1 SNHLY and CDR2 FYNNEI. The CDR3 totals 18 residues. V lost 5 bases, J lost 2 bases, and 25 bases lay in between. CDR3 nucleotide sequence: TGTGCCAGCAGTTCCTACCGGGACTCTCAAAAAATAACCTACGAGCAGTACTTC. It yields the protein CASSSYRDSQKITYEQYF. Full variable domain (rest looked up from reference TRBV2 and TRBJ2-7): EPEVTQTPSHQVTQMGQEVILRCVPISNHLYFYWYRQILGQKVEFLVSFYNNEISEKSEIFDDQFSVERPDGSNFTLKIRSTKLEDSAMYFCASSSYRDSQKITYEQYFGPGTRLTVT.

The V and J genes are TRBV4-1 and TRBJ1-5; 9 bases map to TRBD1. Germline CDR1 is MGHRA and CDR2 is YSYEKL. J gave up 6 bases and V 4 bases, and 7 bases lay outside the gene matches. The length of the CDR3 is 15 residues. The CDR3 sequence is CASSPPGQGTQPQHF. For the CDR3, the DNA is TGCGCCAGCAGCCCACCGGGACAGGGAACTCAGCCCCAGCATTTT.

This sequence joins TRBV12-5 and TRBJ1-2; D not resolved. V was trimmed by 8 bases and J by 3 bases, leaving 4 bases between them. Per the germline V gene, CDR1 is LGHNT and CDR2 is FRNRAP. This CDR3 is built from 10 residues. DNA for the CDR3: TGTGCTAGTACACACTATGGCTACACCTTC. Its translation: CASTHYGYTF. The whole variable domain, filled in from reference TRBV12-5 and TRBJ1-2, reads DARVTQTPRHKVTEMGQEVTMRCQPILGHNTVFWYRQTMMQGLELLAYFRNRAPLDDSGMPKDRFSAEMPDATLATLKIQPSEPRDSAVYFCASTHYGYTFGSGTRLTVV.

The rearrangement uses TRBV18 and TRBJ1-2; 9 bases are a match to TRBD1. The germline CDR1 and CDR2 sequences are KGHSH and LQKENI. The CDR3 spans 18 residues. Unmatched junction bases numbered 12, after V lost 3 bases and J lost 1 base. The CDR3 here is CASSPYPGQGHYNYGYTF. The CDR3 coding sequence is TGTGCCAGCTCACCTTACCCGGGACAGGGACATTATAACTATGGCTACACCTTC.

The chain combines TRBV29-1 with TRBJ1-1, with D possibly being TRBD1 (5 bases). Trimming took off 6 bases at V and 5 bases at J, with 13 bases between the two ends. CDR1 and CDR2 from the germline V gene are SQVTM and ANQGSEA. CDR3 size: 12 residues. For the CDR3, the DNA is TGCAGCGTAATCCGGGACTCTACTGAAGCTTTCTTT. It yields the protein CSVIRDSTEAFF.